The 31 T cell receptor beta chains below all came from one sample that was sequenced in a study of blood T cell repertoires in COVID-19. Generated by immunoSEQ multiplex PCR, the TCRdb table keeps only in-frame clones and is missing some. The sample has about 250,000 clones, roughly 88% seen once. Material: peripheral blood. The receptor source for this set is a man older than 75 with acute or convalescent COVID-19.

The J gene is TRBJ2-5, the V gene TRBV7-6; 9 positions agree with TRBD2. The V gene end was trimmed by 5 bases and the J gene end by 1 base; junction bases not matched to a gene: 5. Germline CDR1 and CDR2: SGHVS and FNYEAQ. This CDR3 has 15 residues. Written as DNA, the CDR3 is TGTGCCAGCAGCCCGCGGACTAGCGCCCAAGAGACCCAGTACTTC. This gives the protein CASSPRTSAQETQYF.

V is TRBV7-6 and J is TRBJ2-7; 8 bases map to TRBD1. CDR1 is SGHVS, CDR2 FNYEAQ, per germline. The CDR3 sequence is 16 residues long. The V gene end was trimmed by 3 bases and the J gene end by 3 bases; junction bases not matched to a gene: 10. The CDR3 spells CASSFGQGAFFYEQYF. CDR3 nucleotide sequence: TGTGCCAGCAGCTTTGGACAGGGCGCCTTCTTCTACGAGCAGTACTTC.

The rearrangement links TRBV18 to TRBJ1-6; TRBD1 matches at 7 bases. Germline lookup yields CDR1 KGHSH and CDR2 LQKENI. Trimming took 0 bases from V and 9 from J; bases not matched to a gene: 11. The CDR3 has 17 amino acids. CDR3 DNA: TGTGCCAGCTCACCACCTCCTCCAGGGGGGCGAGTTTCACCCCTCCACTTT. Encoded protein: CASSPPPPGGRVSPLHF. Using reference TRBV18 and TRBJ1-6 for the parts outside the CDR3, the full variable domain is NAGVMQNPRHLVRRRGQEARLRCSPMKGHSHVYWYRQLPEEGLKFMVYLQKENIIDESGMPKERFSAEFPKEGPSILRIQQVVRGDSAAYFCASSPPPPGGRVSPLHFGNGTRLTVT.

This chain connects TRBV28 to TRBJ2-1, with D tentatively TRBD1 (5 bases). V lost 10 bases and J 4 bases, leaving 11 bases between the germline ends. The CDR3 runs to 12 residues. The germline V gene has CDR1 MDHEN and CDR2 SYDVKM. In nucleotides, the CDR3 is TGTGCCACCCTAGACAGATACAATGAGCAGTTCTTC. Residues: CATLDRYNEQFF.

CDR3 coding DNA: TGTGCCAGCTCACCCTTCCTGACTAGCGTAGGAACAGATACGCAGTATTTT. Translation: CASSPFLTSVGTDTQYF. V gene TRBV18 combines with J gene TRBJ2-3, with 8 bases that match TRBD2. J was trimmed by 3 bases and V by 3 bases; bases with no gene match: 11. Germline V gene sequence: CDR1 KGHSH, CDR2 LQKENI. CDR3 length equals 17 residues.

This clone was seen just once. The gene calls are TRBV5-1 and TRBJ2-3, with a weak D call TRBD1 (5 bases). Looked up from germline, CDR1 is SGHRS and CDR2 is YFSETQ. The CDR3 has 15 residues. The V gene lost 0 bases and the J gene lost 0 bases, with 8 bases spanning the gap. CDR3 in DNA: TGCGCCAGCAGCTTGGCAGGGTTTAGCACAGATACGCAGTATTTT. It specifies CASSLAGFSTDTQYF.

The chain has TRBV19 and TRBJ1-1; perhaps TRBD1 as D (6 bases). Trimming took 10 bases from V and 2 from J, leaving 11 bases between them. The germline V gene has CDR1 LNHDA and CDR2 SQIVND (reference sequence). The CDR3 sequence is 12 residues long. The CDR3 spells CATLTGNTEAFF. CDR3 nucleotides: TGTGCCACACTGACAGGAAACACTGAAGCTTTCTTT.

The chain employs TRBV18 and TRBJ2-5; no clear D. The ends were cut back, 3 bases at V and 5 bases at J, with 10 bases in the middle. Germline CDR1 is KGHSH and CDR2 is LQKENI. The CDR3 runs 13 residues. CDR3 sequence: CASSPSSGETQYF. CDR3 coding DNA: TGTGCCAGCTCACCGTCGTCCGGGGAGACCCAGTACTTC.

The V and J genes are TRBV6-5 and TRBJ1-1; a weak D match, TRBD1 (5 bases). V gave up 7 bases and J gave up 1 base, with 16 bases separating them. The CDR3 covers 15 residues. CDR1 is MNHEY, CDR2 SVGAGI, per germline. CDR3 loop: CASKIDRSGNTEAFF. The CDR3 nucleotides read TGTGCCAGCAAAATAGACAGATCCGGGAACACTGAAGCTTTCTTT.

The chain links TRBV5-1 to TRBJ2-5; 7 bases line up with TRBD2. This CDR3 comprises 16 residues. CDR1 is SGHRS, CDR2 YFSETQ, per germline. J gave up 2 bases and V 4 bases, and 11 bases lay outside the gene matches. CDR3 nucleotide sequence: TGCGCCAGCAGCCCGGGCCCTCCTAGCGGTCAAGAGACCCAGTACTTC. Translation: CASSPGPPSGQETQYF.

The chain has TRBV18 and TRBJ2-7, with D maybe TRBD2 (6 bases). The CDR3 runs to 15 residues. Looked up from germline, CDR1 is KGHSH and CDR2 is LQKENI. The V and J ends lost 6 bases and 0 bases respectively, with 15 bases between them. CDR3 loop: CASSPSRDFSYEQYF. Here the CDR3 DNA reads TGTGCCAGCTCCCCCTCCCGGGACTTCTCCTACGAGCAGTACTTC.

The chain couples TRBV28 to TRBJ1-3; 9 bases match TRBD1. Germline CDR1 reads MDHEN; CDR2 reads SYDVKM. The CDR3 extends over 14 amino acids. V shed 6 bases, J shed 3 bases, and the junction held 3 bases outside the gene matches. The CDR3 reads CASRGQGLGNTIYF. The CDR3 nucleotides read TGTGCCAGCAGGGGACAGGGCCTTGGAAACACCATATATTTT.

CDR3 in amino acids: CASSLGTAGNTIYF. The CDR3 region has the DNA TGTGCCAGCAGCTTAGGGACAGCTGGAAACACCATATATTTT. This chain links TRBV7-2 with TRBJ1-3; possibly TRBD1 for D (6 bases). V was clipped by 1 base and J by 2 bases, with 6 bases between them. The CDR3 extends over 14 amino acids. The germline CDR1 and CDR2 sequences are SGHTA and FQGNSA.

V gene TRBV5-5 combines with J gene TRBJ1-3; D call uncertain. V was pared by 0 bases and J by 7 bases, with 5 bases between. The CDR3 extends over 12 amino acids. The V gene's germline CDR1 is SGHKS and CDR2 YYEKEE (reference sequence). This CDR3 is CASSLGRNTIYF. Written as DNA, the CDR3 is TGTGCCAGCAGCTTGGGCAGGAACACCATATATTTT. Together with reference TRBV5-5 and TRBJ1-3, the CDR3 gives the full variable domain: DAGVTQSPTHLIKTRGQQVTLRCSPISGHKSVSWYQQVLGQGPQFIFQYYEKEERGRGNFPDRFSARQFPNYSSELNVNALLLGDSALYLCASSLGRNTIYFGEGSWLTVV.

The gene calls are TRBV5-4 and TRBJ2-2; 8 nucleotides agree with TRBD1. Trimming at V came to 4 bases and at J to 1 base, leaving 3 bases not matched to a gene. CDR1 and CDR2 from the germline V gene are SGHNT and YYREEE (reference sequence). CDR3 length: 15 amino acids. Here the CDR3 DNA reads TGTGCCAGCAGCCAGGACAGGGTGAACACCGGGGAGCTGTTTTTT. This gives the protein CASSQDRVNTGELFF.

The CDR3 region has the DNA TGTGCCAGCAGTTTCCAGGGGTCCTACAATGAGCAGTTCTTC. Amino acid sequence: CASSFQGSYNEQFF. V gene TRBV28 combines with J gene TRBJ2-1, with a tentative D call TRBD1 (6 bases). Germline CDR1 MDHEN, CDR2 SYDVKM. With 3 bases removed from V and 1 base from J, the gap between germline ends came to 7 bases. This CDR3 comprises 14 residues. The complete variable domain, with remaining parts taken from reference TRBV28 and TRBJ2-1, reads DVKVTQSSRYLVKRTGEKVFLECVQDMDHENMFWYRQDPGLGLRLIYFSYDVKMKEKGDIPEGYSVSREKKERFSLILESASTNQTSMYLCASSFQGSYNEQFFGPGTRLTVL.

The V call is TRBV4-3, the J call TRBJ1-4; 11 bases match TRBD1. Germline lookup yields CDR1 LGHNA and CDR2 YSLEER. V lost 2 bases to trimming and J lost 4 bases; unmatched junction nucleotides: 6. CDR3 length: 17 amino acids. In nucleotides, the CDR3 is TGCGCCAGCAGCCAACTGGGACAGGGGGGAATTAATGAAAAACTGTTTTTT. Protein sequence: CASSQLGQGGINEKLFF.

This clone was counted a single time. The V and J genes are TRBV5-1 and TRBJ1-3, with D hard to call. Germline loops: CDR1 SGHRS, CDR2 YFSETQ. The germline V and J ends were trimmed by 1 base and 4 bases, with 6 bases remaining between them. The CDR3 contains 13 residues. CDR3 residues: CASSLTTGNTIYF. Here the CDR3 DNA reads TGCGCCAGCAGCTTGACGACAGGAAACACCATATATTTT. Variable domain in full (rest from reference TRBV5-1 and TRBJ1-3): KAGVTQTPRYLIKTRGQQVTLSCSPISGHRSVSWYQQTPGQGLQFLFEYFSETQRNKGNFPGRFSGRQFSNSRSEMNVSTLELGDSALYLCASSLTTGNTIYFGEGSWLTVV.

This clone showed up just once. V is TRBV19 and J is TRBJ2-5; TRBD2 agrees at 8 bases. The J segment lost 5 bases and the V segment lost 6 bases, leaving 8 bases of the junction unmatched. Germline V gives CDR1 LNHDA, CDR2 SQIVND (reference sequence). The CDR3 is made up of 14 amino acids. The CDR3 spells CASSSTGGYETQYF. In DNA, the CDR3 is TGTGCCAGTAGCTCGACGGGGGGGTACGAGACCCAGTACTTC. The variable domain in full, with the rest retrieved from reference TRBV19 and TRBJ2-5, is DGGITQSPKYLFRKEGQNVTLSCEQNLNHDAMYWYRQDPGQGLRLIYYSQIVNDFQKGDIAEGYSVSREKKESFPLTVTSAQKNPTAFYLCASSSTGGYETQYFGPGTRLLVL.

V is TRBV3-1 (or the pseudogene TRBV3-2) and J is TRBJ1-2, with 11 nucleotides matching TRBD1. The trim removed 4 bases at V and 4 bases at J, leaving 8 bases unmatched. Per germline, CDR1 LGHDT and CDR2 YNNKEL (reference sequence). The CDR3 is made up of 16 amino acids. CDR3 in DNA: TGTGCCAGCAGCCGGGACAGGGGGAGTGGAAGCTATGGCTACACCTTC. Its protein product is CASSRDRGSGSYGYTF.

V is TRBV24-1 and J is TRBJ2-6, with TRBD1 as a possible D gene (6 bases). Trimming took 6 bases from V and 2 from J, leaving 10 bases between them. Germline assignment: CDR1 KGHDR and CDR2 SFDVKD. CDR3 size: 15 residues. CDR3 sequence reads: CATSPRGTGANVLTF. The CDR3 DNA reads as TGTGCCACCAGTCCGAGGGGGACTGGGGCCAACGTCCTGACTTTC.

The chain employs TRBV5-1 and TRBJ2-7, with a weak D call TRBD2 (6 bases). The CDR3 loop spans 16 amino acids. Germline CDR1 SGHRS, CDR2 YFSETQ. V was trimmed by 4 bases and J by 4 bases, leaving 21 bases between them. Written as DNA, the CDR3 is TGCGCCAGCAGCATCTCCCCGGGCAATGGGGGGTACGAGCAGTACTTC. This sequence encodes CASSISPGNGGYEQYF.

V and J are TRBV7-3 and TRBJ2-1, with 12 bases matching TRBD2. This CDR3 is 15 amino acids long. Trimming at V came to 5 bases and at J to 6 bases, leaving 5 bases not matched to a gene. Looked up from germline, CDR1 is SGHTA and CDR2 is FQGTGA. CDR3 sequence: CASSPSSGGANEQFF. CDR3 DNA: TGTGCCAGCAGCCCCTCTAGCGGGGGGGCCAATGAGCAGTTCTTC.

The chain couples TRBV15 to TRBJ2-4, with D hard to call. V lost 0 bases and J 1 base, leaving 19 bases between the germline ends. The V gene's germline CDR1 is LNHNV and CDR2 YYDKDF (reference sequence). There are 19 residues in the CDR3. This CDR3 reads CATSRDRQSGGVAKNIQYF. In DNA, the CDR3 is TGTGCCACCAGCAGAGATAGGCAGTCGGGTGGAGTGGCCAAAAACATTCAGTACTTC.

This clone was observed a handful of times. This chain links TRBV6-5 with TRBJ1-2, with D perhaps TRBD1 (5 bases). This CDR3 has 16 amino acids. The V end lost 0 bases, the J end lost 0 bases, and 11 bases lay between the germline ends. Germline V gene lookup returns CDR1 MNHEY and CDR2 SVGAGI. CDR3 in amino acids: CASSYSSGLANYGYTF. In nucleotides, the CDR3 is TGTGCCAGCAGTTACTCGTCAGGGCTAGCTAACTATGGCTACACCTTC.

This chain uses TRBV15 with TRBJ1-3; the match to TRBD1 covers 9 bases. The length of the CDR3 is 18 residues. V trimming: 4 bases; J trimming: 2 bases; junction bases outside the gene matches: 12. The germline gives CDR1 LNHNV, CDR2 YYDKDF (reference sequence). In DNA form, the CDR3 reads TGTGCCACCAGCAAAGATCTCGGGACAGGGTTCGCTGGAAACACCATATATTTT. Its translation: CATSKDLGTGFAGNTIYF.

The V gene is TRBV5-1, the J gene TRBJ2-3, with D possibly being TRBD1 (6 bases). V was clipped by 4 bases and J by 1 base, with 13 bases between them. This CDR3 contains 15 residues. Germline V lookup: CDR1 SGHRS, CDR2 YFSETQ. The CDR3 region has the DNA TGCGCCAGCAGCCTCCGGGACACACGCACAGATACGCAGTATTTT. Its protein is CASSLRDTRTDTQYF. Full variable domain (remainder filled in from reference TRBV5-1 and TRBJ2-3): KAGVTQTPRYLIKTRGQQVTLSCSPISGHRSVSWYQQTPGQGLQFLFEYFSETQRNKGNFPGRFSGRQFSNSRSEMNVSTLELGDSALYLCASSLRDTRTDTQYFGPGTRLTVL.

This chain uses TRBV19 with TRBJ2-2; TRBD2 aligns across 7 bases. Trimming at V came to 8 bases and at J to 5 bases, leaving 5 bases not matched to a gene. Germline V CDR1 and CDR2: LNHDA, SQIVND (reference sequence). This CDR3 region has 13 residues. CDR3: CASLGGWTGELFF. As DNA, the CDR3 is TGTGCCAGTTTGGGGGGGTGGACCGGGGAGCTGTTTTTT.

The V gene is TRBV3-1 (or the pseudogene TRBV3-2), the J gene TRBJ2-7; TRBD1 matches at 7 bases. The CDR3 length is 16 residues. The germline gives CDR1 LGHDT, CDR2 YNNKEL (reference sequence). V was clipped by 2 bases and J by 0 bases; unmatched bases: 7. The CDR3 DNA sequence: TGTGCCAGCAGCCAACGAGGGACAGAGTTCTCCTACGAGCAGTACTTC. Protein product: CASSQRGTEFSYEQYF.

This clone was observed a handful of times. CDR3 sequence reads: CASSLNRGSQETQYF. In DNA form, the CDR3 reads TGTGCCAGCAGCTTGAATCGGGGGTCACAAGAGACCCAGTACTTC. The chain combines TRBV5-4 with TRBJ2-5, with D perhaps TRBD2 (6 bases). Trimming took 1 base from V and 2 from J, leaving 12 bases between them. The germline V gene encodes CDR1 SGHNT and CDR2 YYREEE (reference sequence). This CDR3 comprises 15 residues. Combining the CDR3 with reference TRBV5-4 and TRBJ2-5 gives the whole variable domain ETGVTQSPTHLIKTRGQQVTLRCSSQSGHNTVSWYQQALGQGPQFIFQYYREEENGRGNFPPRFSGLQFPNYSSELNVNALELDDSALYLCASSLNRGSQETQYFGPGTRLLVL.

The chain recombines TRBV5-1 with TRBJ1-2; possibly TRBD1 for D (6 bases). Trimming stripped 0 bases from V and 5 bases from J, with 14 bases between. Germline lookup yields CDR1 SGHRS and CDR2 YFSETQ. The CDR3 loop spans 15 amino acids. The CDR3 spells CASSLVPGVGYGYTF. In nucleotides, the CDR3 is TGCGCCAGCAGCTTGGTTCCAGGGGTTGGTTATGGCTACACCTTC.